Presented here are 30 T cell receptor beta chains from one specimen sequenced in a study of T-cell reconstitution after alpha-beta-depleted transplantation in children. Unique molecular identifiers were used to barcode this TCRbeta library. MiXCR, applied by TCRdb to the PCR reads, yields one record per CDR3 protein. The sample carries hundreds of thousands of distinct CDR3 sequences, approximately 17% recorded once. The sequencing used PBMCs from the stem cell graft donor, collected from the stem cell graft. These receptors were collected from a human donor who donated a stem cell graft to a child with acute myeloid leukemia.

Ten or more counts support this clonotype. V is TRBV20-1 and J is TRBJ1-2; D is ambiguous. The germline CDR1 and CDR2 sequences are DFQATT and SNEGSKA (reference sequence). Trimming stripped 5 bases from V and 2 bases from J, with 18 bases between. This CDR3 is 15 amino acids long. CDR3 protein: CSAGPFPTENYGYTF. The CDR3 bases are TGCAGTGCTGGTCCCTTCCCGACTGAGAACTATGGCTACACCTTC.

This clonotype came up many times. V and J are TRBV5-1 and TRBJ2-1, with 7 bases identical to TRBD1. J gave up 3 bases and V 4 bases, and 4 bases lay outside the gene matches. CDR1 is SGHRS and CDR2 is YFSETQ in the germline V gene. The CDR3 runs to 14 residues. The CDR3 DNA sequence: TGCGCCAGCAGCCCTTGGACAGGCTACAATGAGCAGTTCTTC. Translated, it gives CASSPWTGYNEQFF. The entire variable domain, with the rest obtained from reference TRBV5-1 and TRBJ2-1, is as follows: KAGVTQTPRYLIKTRGQQVTLSCSPISGHRSVSWYQQTPGQGLQFLFEYFSETQRNKGNFPGRFSGRQFSNSRSEMNVSTLELGDSALYLCASSPWTGYNEQFFGPGTRLTVL.

The rearrangement joins TRBV6-4 to TRBJ2-2, with TRBD1 matching over 8 bases. Trimming cost V 3 bases and J 0 bases; bases outside gene matches: 0. The CDR3 sequence is 15 residues long. In germline, CDR1 is MRHNA, CDR2 SNTAGT. CDR3 protein: CASSEQGANTGELFF. The CDR3 bases are TGTGCCAGCAGTGAACAGGGGGCGAACACCGGGGAGCTGTTTTTT.

The V call is TRBV5-5, the J call TRBJ1-4; no definite D call. There are 16 residues in the CDR3. CDR1 is SGHKS, CDR2 YYEKEE, per germline (reference sequence). V lost 0 bases to trimming and J lost 5 bases, with 14 bases between them. CDR3 in DNA: TGTGCCAGCAGCTTGGGGATGGCTACGAAAAATGAAAAACTGTTTTTT. Translation gives CASSLGMATKNEKLFF.

The V call is TRBV10-3, the J call TRBJ2-7; 9 positions match TRBD2. The V gene's germline CDR1 is ENHRY and CDR2 SYGVKD. Trimming at V came to 0 bases and at J to 4 bases, leaving 4 bases not matched to a gene. This CDR3 spans 15 amino acids. The CDR3 DNA reads TGTGCCATCAGTGAGTCTGAGCGGGGGGCGTACGAGCAGTACTTC. It encodes CAISESERGAYEQYF.

This clonotype was seen a few times. The chain carries TRBV9 and TRBJ2-5; possibly TRBD1 for D (5 bases). V dropped 2 bases and J dropped 4 bases, with 15 bases sitting between them. Germline CDR1 reads SGDLS; CDR2 reads YYNGEE. The CDR3 has 15 amino acids. The DNA of the CDR3 is TGTGCCAGCAGCGTTGGGCAGGGTAGGGGAGAGACCCAGTACTTC. Translating gives CASSVGQGRGETQYF.

The chain employs TRBV7-9 and TRBJ1-2, with TRBD1 as a possible D gene (6 bases). Germline V lookup: CDR1 SEHNR, CDR2 FQNEAQ (reference sequence). The V end was cut by 5 bases, the J end by 2 bases, with 9 bases between. The CDR3 has 13 residues. This chain's CDR3 is CASSQGMNYGYTF. The CDR3 region has the DNA TGTGCCAGCAGCCAGGGGATGAACTATGGCTACACCTTC. The full variable domain, completed using reference TRBV7-9 and TRBJ1-2, is DTGVSQNPRHKITKRGQNVTFRCDPISEHNRLYWYRQTLGQGPEFLTYFQNEAQLEKSRLLSDRFSAERPKGSFSTLEIQRTEQGDSAMYLCASSQGMNYGYTFGSGTRLTVV.

In this sample, this clonotype turned up many times. The rearrangement joins TRBV15 to TRBJ1-1; D not resolved. Germline CDR1 reads LNHNV; CDR2 reads YYDKDF (reference sequence). V lost 2 bases and J 1 base, leaving 11 bases between the germline ends. This CDR3 has 15 residues. The CDR3 DNA reads as TGTGCCACCAGCAGAAAGGTGACTACGAACACTGAAGCTTTCTTT. It specifies CATSRKVTTNTEAFF.

V usage is TRBV7-9 and J usage is TRBJ2-1, with D possibly TRBD1 on 6 matching bases. The germline gives CDR1 SEHNR, CDR2 FQNEAQ (reference sequence). Deletions cut 2 bases from V and 3 bases from J, with 8 bases between. CDR3 length: 14 amino acids. The CDR3 loop is CASSLSDSYNEQFF. The CDR3 coding sequence is TGTGCCAGCAGCTTATCGGACAGCTACAATGAGCAGTTCTTC.

V usage is TRBV13 and J usage is TRBJ2-1; D might be TRBD2 (5 bases). Germline V CDR1 and CDR2: PRHDT, FYEKMQ (reference sequence). This CDR3 contains 14 residues. Between the trimmed V and J ends, which lost 6 bases and 5 bases, there was a span of 14 bases. For the CDR3, the DNA is TGTGCCAGCAGACCAGGAACCGGGAACAATGAGCAGTTCTTC. This encodes CASRPGTGNNEQFF.

The V gene is TRBV12-3 or TRBV12-4, the J gene TRBJ2-5, with 8 bases identical to TRBD2. The CDR3 sequence is 15 residues long. The V gene end was trimmed by 1 base and the J gene end by 5 bases; junction bases not matched to a gene: 6. CDR3 sequence: CASSLVSGGDETQYF. The CDR3 region has the DNA TGTGCCAGCAGTTTAGTCTCCGGGGGGGATGAGACCCAGTACTTC.

The chain uses TRBV20-1 and TRBJ1-1; TRBD1 matches 7 bases. The germline CDR1 and CDR2 sequences are DFQATT and SNEGSKA (reference sequence). This CDR3 has 15 residues. Trimming took 0 bases from V and 5 from J; bases not matched to a gene: 9. CDR3 residues: CSARDLSGGRTEAFF. As DNA, the CDR3 is TGCAGTGCTAGAGATTTGTCAGGGGGACGTACTGAAGCTTTCTTT.

This clonotype appeared a few times. V and J are TRBV7-9 and TRBJ2-1; D might be TRBD1 or TRBD2, each matching 5 bases. Germline V lookup: CDR1 SEHNR, CDR2 FQNEAQ (reference sequence). V was clipped by 5 bases and J by 1 base, with 15 bases between them. The CDR3 runs to 16 residues. CDR3 amino acids: CASSPRDVPSYNEQFF. Written as DNA, the CDR3 is TGTGCCAGCAGCCCCCGGGACGTTCCGTCCTACAATGAGCAGTTCTTC.

There are many counts of this clonotype. This rearrangement joins TRBV5-6 to TRBJ2-1; unclear D gene. The CDR3 loop spans 12 amino acids. Germline values: CDR1 SGHDT, CDR2 YYEEEE. V lost 1 base to trimming and J lost 8 bases, with 7 bases between them. The CDR3 DNA sequence: TGTGCCAGCAGCTTGCGGAGCGATGAGCAGTTCTTC. Translated, it gives CASSLRSDEQFF.

The V and J genes are TRBV20-1 and TRBJ2-7; D possibly uses TRBD1 or TRBD2 (5 bases each). V gave up 5 bases and J gave up 2 bases, with 13 bases separating them. CDR3 length: 13 residues. Looked up from germline, CDR1 is DFQATT and CDR2 is SNEGSKA (reference sequence). The chain's CDR3 is CSAYSGATYEQYV. The CDR3 DNA sequence: TGCAGTGCTTACTCCGGGGCCACCTACGAGCAGTACGTC.

This clonotype has ten or more counts. J is TRBJ2-7 and V is TRBV12-3 or TRBV12-4; 7 bases agree with TRBD1. CDR3 length: 16 amino acids. V was clipped by 4 bases and J by 0 bases; unmatched bases: 9. CDR3 region: CASSSGTVRTSYEQYF. CDR3 nucleotide sequence: TGTGCCAGCAGTTCCGGGACAGTGAGAACCTCCTACGAGCAGTACTTC.

The rearrangement links TRBV24-1 to TRBJ2-2; D is perhaps TRBD2 (6 bases). This CDR3 spans 16 amino acids. Germline V gene lookup returns CDR1 KGHDR and CDR2 SFDVKD. The V gene lost 3 bases and the J gene lost 0 bases, with 10 bases spanning the gap. In DNA, the CDR3 is TGTGCCACCAGTGATCCGGGACTCTCGAACACCGGGGAGCTGTTTTTT. This encodes CATSDPGLSNTGELFF.

The sample holds a few counts of this clonotype. The chain uses TRBV20-1 and TRBJ2-5; possibly TRBD2 for D (7 bases). Germline CDR1 reads DFQATT; CDR2 reads SNEGSKA (reference sequence). The CDR3 is 15 amino acids. V was cut by 0 bases and J by 0 bases, with 11 bases left in between. CDR3 DNA: TGCAGTGCTAGAGATGGCGGGGGCTACCAAGAGACCCAGTACTTC. It specifies CSARDGGGYQETQYF.

In this sample, this clonotype turned up many times. The V gene is TRBV20-1, the J gene TRBJ2-5; the match to TRBD2 covers 9 bases. With 0 bases clipped from V and 1 base from J, the junction kept 0 bases outside the gene matches. The V gene's germline CDR1 is DFQATT and CDR2 SNEGSKA (reference sequence). The CDR3 contains 14 residues. The CDR3, as DNA: TGCAGTGCTAGAGAACTAGCGGGCCAAGAGACCCAGTACTTC. Its translation is CSARELAGQETQYF.

This clonotype was seen a handful of times. V usage is TRBV7-3 and J usage is TRBJ1-1; the D gene is possibly TRBD1 (5 bases). Trimming removed 4 bases at V and 4 bases at J, with 13 bases between. Germline V lookup: CDR1 SGHTA, CDR2 FQGTGA. The CDR3 loop spans 14 amino acids. The CDR3 here is CASSSWSGSTEAFF. The DNA of the CDR3 is TGTGCCAGCAGCTCCTGGTCAGGGAGCACTGAAGCTTTCTTT.

The gene calls are TRBV20-1 and TRBJ2-5, with TRBD2 identical over 14 bases. The V gene end was trimmed by 4 bases and the J gene end by 1 base; junction bases not matched to a gene: 8. The CDR3 has 17 amino acids. The V gene's germline CDR1 is DFQATT and CDR2 SNEGSKA (reference sequence). The CDR3 here is CSANGLAGGPPQETQYF. CDR3 sequence (DNA): TGCAGTGCTAACGGACTAGCGGGGGGCCCCCCCCAAGAGACCCAGTACTTC.

The J gene is TRBJ2-5, the V gene TRBV7-2, with D possibly TRBD2 on 7 matching bases. V lost 3 bases, J lost 1 base, and 12 bases lay in between. This CDR3 comprises 15 residues. Germline-derived CDR1 and CDR2 are SGHTA and FQGNSA. For the CDR3, the DNA is TGTGCCAGCAGCTTCGTGGGGGGGCGCCAAGAGACCCAGTACTTC. Protein: CASSFVGGRQETQYF. The full variable domain, in which reference TRBV7-2 and TRBJ2-5 provide the parts outside the CDR3, is GAGVSQSPSNKVTEKGKDVELRCDPISGHTALYWYRQSLGQGLEFLIYFQGNSAPDKSGLPSDRFSAERTGGSVSTLTIQRTQQEDSAVYLCASSFVGGRQETQYFGPGTRLLVL.

In nucleotides, the CDR3 is TGTGCCAGCAGCTCCTTAAATATACGGAATTTGAACACCGGGGAGCTGTTTTTT. Translating gives CASSSLNIRNLNTGELFF. The genes are TRBV11-1 and TRBJ2-2, with unresolved D. Trimming shortened V by 4 bases and J by 1 base, and 19 bases separated the two germline ends. This CDR3 is 18 amino acids long. CDR1 is SGHAT and CDR2 is FQDESV in the germline V gene (reference sequence).

This clonotype was recorded a few times. This chain links TRBV7-9 with TRBJ1-1, with 7 bases matching TRBD1. In germline, CDR1 is SEHNR, CDR2 FQNEAQ (reference sequence). The CDR3 is 15 amino acids. Unmatched junction bases numbered 9, after V lost 5 bases and J lost 3 bases. The CDR3 reads CASSGQGGTYTEAFF. The CDR3 DNA reads TGTGCCAGCAGCGGCCAAGGGGGCACGTACACTGAAGCTTTCTTT. The variable domain in full, with the rest retrieved from reference TRBV7-9 and TRBJ1-1, is DTGVSQNPRHKITKRGQNVTFRCDPISEHNRLYWYRQTLGQGPEFLTYFQNEAQLEKSRLLSDRFSAERPKGSFSTLEIQRTEQGDSAMYLCASSGQGGTYTEAFFGQGTRLTVV.

The rearrangement links TRBV20-1 to TRBJ2-2; no clear D. Per the germline V gene, CDR1 is DFQATT and CDR2 is SNEGSKA (reference sequence). Trimming took off 1 base at V and 3 bases at J, with 12 bases between the two ends. The CDR3 is 15 amino acids. CDR3: CSARVADLDTGELFF. In nucleotides, the CDR3 is TGCAGTGCTAGAGTGGCGGATTTGGACACCGGGGAGCTGTTTTTT.

The sample holds many counts of this clonotype. The gene calls are TRBV12-3 or TRBV12-4 and TRBJ1-1; D is uncertain. This CDR3 region has 14 residues. Trimming shortened V by 4 bases and J by 2 bases, and 11 bases separated the two germline ends. CDR3 loop: CASSYRGGNTEAFF. The CDR3 DNA reads as TGTGCCAGCAGTTACCGAGGCGGCAACACTGAAGCTTTCTTT.

This clonotype was recorded a few times. The chain is built from TRBV4-3 and TRBJ2-3; TRBD2 might be the D (5 bases). The length of the CDR3 is 15 residues. V gave up 1 base and J gave up 1 base, with 9 bases separating them. Germline V lookup: CDR1 LGHNA, CDR2 YSLEER. Here the CDR3 reads CASSQGSGGTDTQYF. The CDR3 bases are TGCGCCAGCAGCCAAGGGTCCGGGGGCACAGATACGCAGTATTTT.

There are many counts of this clonotype. The chain recombines TRBV29-1 with TRBJ2-7, with TRBD1 matching 10 bases. V trimming: 1 base; J trimming: 0 bases; junction bases outside the gene matches: 3. This CDR3 has 15 amino acids. Germline CDR1 is SQVTM and CDR2 is ANQGSEA. CDR3 loop: CSVEAGQGVSYEQYF. Here the CDR3 DNA reads TGCAGCGTTGAAGCCGGACAGGGGGTCTCCTACGAGCAGTACTTC.

This clonotype was found many times. J is TRBJ2-7 and V is TRBV20-1, with D unresolved. Germline-derived CDR1 and CDR2 are DFQATT and SNEGSKA (reference sequence). Trimming took 0 bases from V and 3 from J, leaving 9 bases between them. CDR3 length: 13 amino acids. For the CDR3, the DNA is TGCAGTGCTAGAGATGGAAGGAACTACGAGCAGTACGTC. Translating it yields CSARDGRNYEQYV.

This clonotype was found a few times. The rearrangement uses TRBV19 and TRBJ1-5; D uncertain. V shed 3 bases and J shed 2 bases, with 5 bases lying between them. Germline V CDR1 and CDR2: LNHDA, SQIVND (reference sequence). The length of the CDR3 is 13 residues. CDR3 nucleotide sequence: TGTGCCAGTAGTATGATACGCAATCAGCCCCAGCATTTT. Amino acids: CASSMIRNQPQHF. Supplemented by reference TRBV19 and TRBJ1-5, the full variable domain reads DGGITQSPKYLFRKEGQNVTLSCEQNLNHDAMYWYRQDPGQGLRLIYYSQIVNDFQKGDIAEGYSVSREKKESFPLTVTSAQKNPTAFYLCASSMIRNQPQHFGDGTRLSIL.